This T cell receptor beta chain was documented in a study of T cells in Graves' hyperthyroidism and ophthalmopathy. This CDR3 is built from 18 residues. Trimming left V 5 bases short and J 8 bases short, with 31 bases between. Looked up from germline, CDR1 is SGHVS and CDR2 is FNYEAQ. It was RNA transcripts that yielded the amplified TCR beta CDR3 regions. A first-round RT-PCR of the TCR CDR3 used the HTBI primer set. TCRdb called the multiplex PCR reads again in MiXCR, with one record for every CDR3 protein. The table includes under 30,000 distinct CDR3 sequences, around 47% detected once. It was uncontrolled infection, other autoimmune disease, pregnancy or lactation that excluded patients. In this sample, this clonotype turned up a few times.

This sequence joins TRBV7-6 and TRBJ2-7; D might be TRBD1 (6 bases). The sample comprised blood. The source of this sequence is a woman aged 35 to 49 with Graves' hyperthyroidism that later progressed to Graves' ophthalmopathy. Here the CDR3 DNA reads TGTGCCAGCAGCCCAGCCGTGGGGCCTAACAGGGCTCCGCAACAGCAGTACTTC. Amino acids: CASSPAVGPNRAPQQQYF.